The clone carrying this T cell receptor beta chain was seen a few times. Antigen unknown. MiXCR, applied by TCRdb to the reads, yields one record per CDR3 protein. The sample carries some 500,000 distinct CDR3 sequences, approximately 40% recorded once. The data originate from a study of T cell repertoires in cytomegalovirus infection. About the study: Well-studied HLA-B-restricted CMV epitopes were used in the study alongside recently identified HLA-C-restricted ones. CMV infection plus the matching HLA type was flagged by public TCR beta signatures. Study-wide results and caveats: Dominating the ex vivo response were TCR beta clonotypes that were CMV-specific and HLA-C-restricted.

The CDR3 covers 15 residues. Trimming took 6 bases from V and 0 from J; bases not matched to a gene: 8. Germline assignment: CDR1 MDHEN and CDR2 SYDVKM. The input for sequencing was cultured PBMCs, taken from culture after CMV antigen stimulation. This sequence was found in a human donor in good health (CMV status not recorded). Some clones in this sample may be carry-over from other donors' samples. This chain joins TRBV28 and TRBJ2-7, with 7 bases matching TRBD1. CDR3 sequence: CASRQGTVYSYEQYF. The CDR3 region has the DNA TGTGCCAGCAGACAAGGGACAGTCTACTCCTACGAGCAGTACTTC.